This TCR beta chain was sequenced for a study of tumor-infiltrating lymphocytes in localized non-small cell lung cancer. Study overall: Patients included smokers and never-smokers with various histologies, some sampled after neoadjuvant chemotherapy. Study conclusions and caveats: Only some patients had TCR sequencing, depending on available tissue. Each assay used a separate piece of the same tissue. No T-cell fraction difference was seen between IM1 and IM2 tumors.

This clone was detected a few times. Its specificity is not known. Method: immunoSEQ multiplex PCR; TCRdb's copy keeps in-frame clones and lacks some. The table records 23,000 or so clones, roughly two thirds of them present only once. Between the trimmed V and J ends, which lost 4 bases and 1 base, there was a span of 4 bases. The CDR3 has 12 amino acids. CDR1 is MNHEY, CDR2 SMNVEV, per germline (reference sequence). The chain carries TRBV27 and TRBJ1-1; D remains ambiguous. The specimen was lung tumor tissue. The sequence was obtained from a human donor with non-small cell lung cancer. This CDR3 is CASSSSNTEAFF. The CDR3 DNA sequence: TGTGCCAGCAGTTCCTCGAACACTGAAGCTTTCTTT.